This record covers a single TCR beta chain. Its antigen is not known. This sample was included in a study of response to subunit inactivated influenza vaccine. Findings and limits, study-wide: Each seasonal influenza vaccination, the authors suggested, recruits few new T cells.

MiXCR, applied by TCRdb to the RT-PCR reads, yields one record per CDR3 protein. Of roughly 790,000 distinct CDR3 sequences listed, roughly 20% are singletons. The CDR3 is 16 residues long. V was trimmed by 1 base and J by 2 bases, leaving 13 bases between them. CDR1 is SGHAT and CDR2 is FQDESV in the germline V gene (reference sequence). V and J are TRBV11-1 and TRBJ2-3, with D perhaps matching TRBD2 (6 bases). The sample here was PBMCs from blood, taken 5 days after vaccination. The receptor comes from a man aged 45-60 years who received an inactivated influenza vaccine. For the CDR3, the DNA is TGTGCCAGCAGCTTAGTTTCGGCGGGGACCACAGATACGCAGTATTTT. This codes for CASSLVSAGTTDTQYF.